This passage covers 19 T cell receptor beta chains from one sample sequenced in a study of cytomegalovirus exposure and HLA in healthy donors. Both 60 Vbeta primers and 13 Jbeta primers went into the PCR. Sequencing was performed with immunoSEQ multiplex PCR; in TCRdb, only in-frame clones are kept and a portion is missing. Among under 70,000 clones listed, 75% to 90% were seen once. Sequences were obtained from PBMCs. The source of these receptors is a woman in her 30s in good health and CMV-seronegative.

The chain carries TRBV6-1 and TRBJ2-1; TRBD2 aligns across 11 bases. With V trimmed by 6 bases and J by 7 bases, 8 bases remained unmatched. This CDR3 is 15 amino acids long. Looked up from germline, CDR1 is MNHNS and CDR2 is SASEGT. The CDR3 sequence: CASRTSGRVRNEQFF. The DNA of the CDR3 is TGTGCCAGCAGAACTAGCGGGAGAGTTAGGAATGAGCAGTTCTTC.

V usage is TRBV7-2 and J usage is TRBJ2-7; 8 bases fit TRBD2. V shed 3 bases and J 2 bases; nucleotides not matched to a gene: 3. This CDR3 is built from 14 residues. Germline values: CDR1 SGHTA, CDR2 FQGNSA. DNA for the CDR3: TGTGCCAGCAGCTTGGCGGGAGGCACCTACGAGCAGTACTTC. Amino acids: CASSLAGGTYEQYF.

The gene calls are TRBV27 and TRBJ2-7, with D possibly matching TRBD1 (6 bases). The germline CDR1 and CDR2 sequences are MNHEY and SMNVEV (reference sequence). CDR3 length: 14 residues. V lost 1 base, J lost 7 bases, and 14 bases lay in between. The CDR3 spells CASSLYQGRREQYF. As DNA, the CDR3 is TGTGCCAGCAGTTTATACCAGGGGAGAAGGGAGCAGTACTTC.

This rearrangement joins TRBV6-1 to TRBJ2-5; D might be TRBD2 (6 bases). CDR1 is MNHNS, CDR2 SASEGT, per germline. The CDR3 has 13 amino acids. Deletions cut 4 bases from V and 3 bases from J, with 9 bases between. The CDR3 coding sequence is TGTGCCAGCAGTGCCGTAGCGGAAGAGACCCAGTACTTC. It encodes CASSAVAEETQYF.

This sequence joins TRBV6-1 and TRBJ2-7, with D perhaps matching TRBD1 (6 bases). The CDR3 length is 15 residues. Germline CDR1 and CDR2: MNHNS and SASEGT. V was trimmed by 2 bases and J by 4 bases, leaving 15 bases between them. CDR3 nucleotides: TGTGCCAGCAGTGAACCTCGACAGGCCTGGTACGAGCAGTACTTC. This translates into CASSEPRQAWYEQYF.

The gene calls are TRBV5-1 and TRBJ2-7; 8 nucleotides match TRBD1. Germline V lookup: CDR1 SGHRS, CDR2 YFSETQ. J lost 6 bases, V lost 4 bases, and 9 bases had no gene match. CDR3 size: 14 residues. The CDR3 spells CASSGTDRVGEQYF. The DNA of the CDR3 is TGCGCCAGCAGCGGGACGGACAGGGTAGGCGAGCAGTACTTC.

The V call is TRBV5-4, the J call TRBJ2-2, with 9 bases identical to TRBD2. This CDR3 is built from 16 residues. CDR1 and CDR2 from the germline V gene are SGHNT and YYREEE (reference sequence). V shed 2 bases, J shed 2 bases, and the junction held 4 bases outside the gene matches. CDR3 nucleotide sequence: TGTGCCAGCAGCTTTGGCGGGAGGGCCAACACCGGGGAGCTGTTTTTT. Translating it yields CASSFGGRANTGELFF. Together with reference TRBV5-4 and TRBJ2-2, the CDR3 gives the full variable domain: ETGVTQSPTHLIKTRGQQVTLRCSSQSGHNTVSWYQQALGQGPQFIFQYYREEENGRGNFPPRFSGLQFPNYSSELNVNALELDDSALYLCASSFGGRANTGELFFGEGSRLTVL.

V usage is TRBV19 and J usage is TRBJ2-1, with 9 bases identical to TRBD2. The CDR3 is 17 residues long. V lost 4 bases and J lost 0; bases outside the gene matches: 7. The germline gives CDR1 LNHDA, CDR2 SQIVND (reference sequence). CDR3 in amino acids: CASSSFGGRDSYNEQFF. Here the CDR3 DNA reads TGTGCCAGTAGTAGTTTCGGCGGGAGGGACTCCTACAATGAGCAGTTCTTC.

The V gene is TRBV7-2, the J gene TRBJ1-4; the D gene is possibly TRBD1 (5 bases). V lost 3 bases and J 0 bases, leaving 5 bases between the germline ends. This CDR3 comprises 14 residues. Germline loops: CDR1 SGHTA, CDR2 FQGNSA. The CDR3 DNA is TGTGCCAGCAGCTTGACAGCAACTAATGAAAAACTGTTTTTT. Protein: CASSLTATNEKLFF.

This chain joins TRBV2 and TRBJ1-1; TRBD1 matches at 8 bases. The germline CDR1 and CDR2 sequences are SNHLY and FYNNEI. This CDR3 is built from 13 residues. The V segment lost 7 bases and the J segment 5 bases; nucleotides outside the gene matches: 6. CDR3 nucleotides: TGTGCCAGCATTGGCACAGGGGGGACTGAAGCTTTCTTT. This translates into CASIGTGGTEAFF.

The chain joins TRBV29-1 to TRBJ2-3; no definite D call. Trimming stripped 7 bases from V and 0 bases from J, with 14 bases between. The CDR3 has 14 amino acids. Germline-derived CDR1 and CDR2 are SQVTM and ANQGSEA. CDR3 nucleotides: TGCAGCGCTGCTACCGGTCAAAGCACAGATACGCAGTATTTT. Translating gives CSAATGQSTDTQYF.

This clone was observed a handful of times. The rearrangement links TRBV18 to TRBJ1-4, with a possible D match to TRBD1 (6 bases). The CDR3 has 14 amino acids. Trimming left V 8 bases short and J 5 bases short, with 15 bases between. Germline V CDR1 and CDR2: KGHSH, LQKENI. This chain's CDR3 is CASQYRDVNEKLFF. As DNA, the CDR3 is TGTGCCAGCCAATACAGGGACGTGAATGAAAAACTGTTTTTT. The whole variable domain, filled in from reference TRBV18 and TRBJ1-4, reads NAGVMQNPRHLVRRRGQEARLRCSPMKGHSHVYWYRQLPEEGLKFMVYLQKENIIDESGMPKERFSAEFPKEGPSILRIQQVVRGDSAAYFCASQYRDVNEKLFFGSGTQLSVL.

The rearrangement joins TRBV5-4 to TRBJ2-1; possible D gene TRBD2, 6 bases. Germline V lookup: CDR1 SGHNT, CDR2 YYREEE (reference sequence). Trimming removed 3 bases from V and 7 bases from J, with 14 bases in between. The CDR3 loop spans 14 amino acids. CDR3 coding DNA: TGTGCCAGCAGCTGGGGACTTCTAGGGAATGAGCAGTTCTTC. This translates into CASSWGLLGNEQFF.

The CDR3 is CASSRNLAGATYNEQFF. The CDR3 nucleotides are TGTGCCAGCTCAAGGAACCTAGCGGGCGCAACCTACAATGAGCAGTTCTTC. The genes are TRBV18 and TRBJ2-1; 8 bases line up with TRBD2. With 5 bases clipped from V and 2 bases from J, the junction kept 11 bases outside the gene matches. The CDR3 has 17 amino acids. Germline-derived CDR1 and CDR2 are KGHSH and LQKENI.

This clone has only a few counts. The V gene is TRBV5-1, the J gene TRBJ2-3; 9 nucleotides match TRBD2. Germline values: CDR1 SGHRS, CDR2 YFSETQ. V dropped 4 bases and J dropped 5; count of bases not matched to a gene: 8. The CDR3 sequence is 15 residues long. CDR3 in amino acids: CASSLISGSVDTQYF. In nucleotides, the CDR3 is TGCGCCAGCAGCCTAATTAGCGGGAGCGTAGATACGCAGTATTTT.

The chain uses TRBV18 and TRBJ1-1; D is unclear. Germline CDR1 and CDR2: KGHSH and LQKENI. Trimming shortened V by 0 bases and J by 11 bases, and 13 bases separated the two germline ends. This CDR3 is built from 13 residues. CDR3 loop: CASSPPSEWSAFF. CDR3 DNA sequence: TGTGCCAGCTCACCACCGTCTGAGTGGAGCGCTTTCTTT.

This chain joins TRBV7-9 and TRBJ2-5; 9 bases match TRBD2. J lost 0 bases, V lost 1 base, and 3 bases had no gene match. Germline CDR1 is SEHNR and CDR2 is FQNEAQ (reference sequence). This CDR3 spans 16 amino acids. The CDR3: CASSLGLADYQETQYF. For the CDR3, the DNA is TGTGCCAGCAGCTTAGGACTAGCGGATTACCAAGAGACCCAGTACTTC.

CDR3 residues: CAWSLQGSGANVLTF. The CDR3 nucleotides are TGTGCCTGGAGTCTCCAGGGGTCCGGGGCCAACGTCCTGACTTTC. The chain joins TRBV30 to TRBJ2-6, with D possibly TRBD1 on 6 matching bases. The CDR3 runs 15 residues. V was trimmed by 2 bases and J by 4 bases, leaving 12 bases between them. CDR1 is GTSNPN and CDR2 is SVGIG in the germline V gene (reference sequence).

CDR3 protein: CASSLVSVYSYNEQFF. In DNA, the CDR3 is TGTGCCAGCAGCTTAGTGAGCGTCTATTCCTACAATGAGCAGTTCTTC. This chain connects TRBV7-9 to TRBJ2-1; D is ambiguous. The germline V and J ends were trimmed by 1 base and 1 base, with 11 bases remaining between them. In germline, CDR1 is SEHNR, CDR2 FQNEAQ (reference sequence). CDR3 length equals 16 residues.